These 8 T cell receptor beta chains share one sample of origin, sequenced in a study of T cell responses to AZD1222 COVID-19 vaccine. TCRdb keeps only in-frame clones here, not all; method: immunoSEQ multiplex PCR. The sample includes over 110,000 clones, just under 95% of them seen just once. Sequenced material: peripheral blood, taken on day 0 of AZD1222 vaccination. The receptors were sampled from an adult in good health.

The V and J genes are TRBV28 and TRBJ2-7; D is possibly TRBD2 (5 bases). The V and J ends lost 6 bases and 2 bases respectively, with 11 bases between them. Germline lookup yields CDR1 MDHEN and CDR2 SYDVKM. This CDR3 spans 13 amino acids. The CDR3 reads CASSPPRAYEQYF. The CDR3 coding sequence is TGTGCCAGCAGCCCCCCGCGGGCCTACGAGCAGTACTTC.

V usage is TRBV6-1 and J usage is TRBJ2-7, with D unresolved. The germline CDR1 and CDR2 sequences are MNHNS and SASEGT. There are 15 residues in the CDR3. V lost 3 bases to trimming and J lost 0 bases, with 12 bases between them. CDR3 sequence: CASSDHTFLSYEQYF. CDR3 in DNA: TGTGCCAGCAGTGATCACACTTTTCTCTCCTACGAGCAGTACTTC.

The V gene is TRBV4-1, the J gene TRBJ1-4; tentatively, D is TRBD1 (6 bases). The CDR3 totals 13 residues. V gave up 8 bases and J gave up 8 bases, with 15 bases separating them. The germline V gene encodes CDR1 MGHRA and CDR2 YSYEKL. The CDR3 here is CASRRGANEKLFF. In DNA form, the CDR3 reads TGCGCCAGCCGACGGGGGGCGAACGAAAAACTGTTTTTT.

This clone has a single count. The J gene is TRBJ2-1, the V gene TRBV2; D remains ambiguous. Germline V gives CDR1 SNHLY, CDR2 FYNNEI. Deletions cut 5 bases from V and 5 bases from J, with 10 bases between. This CDR3 spans 13 amino acids. The CDR3 region is CASSSIGHNEQFF. As DNA, the CDR3 is TGTGCCAGCAGTTCTATTGGGCACAATGAGCAGTTCTTC. Full variable domain (rest looked up from reference TRBV2 and TRBJ2-1): EPEVTQTPSHQVTQMGQEVILRCVPISNHLYFYWYRQILGQKVEFLVSFYNNEISEKSEIFDDQFSVERPDGSNFTLKIRSTKLEDSAMYFCASSSIGHNEQFFGPGTRLTVL.

The V and J genes are TRBV6-1 and TRBJ1-5; no firm D call. The CDR3 spans 15 residues. V dropped 1 base and J dropped 0 bases, with 7 bases sitting between them. The V gene's germline CDR1 is MNHNS and CDR2 SASEGT. The CDR3 DNA is TGTGCCAGCAGTGAAGTTCGGATTAGCAATCAGCCCCAGCATTTT. It encodes CASSEVRISNQPQHF.

V and J are TRBV5-1 and TRBJ2-1; 8 nucleotides align to TRBD2. Trimming cost V 1 base and J 8 bases; bases outside gene matches: 5. The CDR3 consists of 14 residues. CDR1 is SGHRS, CDR2 YFSETQ, per germline. The CDR3: CASSLWGAGDEQFF. The CDR3, as DNA: TGCGCCAGCAGCTTGTGGGGAGCGGGAGATGAGCAGTTCTTC.

The chain recombines TRBV5-6 with TRBJ2-1, with unresolved D. Germline loops: CDR1 SGHDT, CDR2 YYEEEE. Trimming left V 5 bases short and J 2 bases short, with 17 bases between. The CDR3 is 16 amino acids. The CDR3 DNA reads as TGTGCCAGCAGTTTTCCCGGAGCCCCCGCCTACAATGAGCAGTTCTTC. Encoded protein: CASSFPGAPAYNEQFF.

The chain uses TRBV28 and TRBJ2-7, with D tentatively TRBD1 or TRBD2 (6 bases each). The CDR3 sequence is 14 residues long. Trimming shortened V by 4 bases and J by 5 bases, and 15 bases separated the two germline ends. The germline V gene encodes CDR1 MDHEN and CDR2 SYDVKM. The CDR3 nucleotides read TGTGCCAGCAGTTCCGGGGGCCCCGGGGACGAGCAGTACTTC. This gives the protein CASSSGGPGDEQYF.